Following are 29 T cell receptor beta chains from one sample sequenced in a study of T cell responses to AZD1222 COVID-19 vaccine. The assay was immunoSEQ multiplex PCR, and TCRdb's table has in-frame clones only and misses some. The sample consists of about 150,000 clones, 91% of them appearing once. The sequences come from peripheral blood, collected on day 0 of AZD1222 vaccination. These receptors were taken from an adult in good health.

CDR3 DNA: TGTGCCAGCAGCCGGAGCTTGGGGGGAACGGACTCCTACGAGCAGTACTTC. This translates into CASSRSLGGTDSYEQYF. The genes are TRBV5-4 and TRBJ2-7; D is perhaps TRBD2 (6 bases). This CDR3 has 17 residues. V lost 4 bases and J lost 0, with 20 bases in between. CDR1 is SGHNT and CDR2 is YYREEE in the germline V gene (reference sequence).

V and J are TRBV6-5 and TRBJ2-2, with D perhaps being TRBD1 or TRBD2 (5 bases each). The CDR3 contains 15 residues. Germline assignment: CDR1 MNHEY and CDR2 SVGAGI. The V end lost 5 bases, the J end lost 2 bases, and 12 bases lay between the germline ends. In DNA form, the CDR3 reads TGTGCCAGCAGTCAGGGACGGCTTAACACCGGGGAGCTGTTTTTT. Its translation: CASSQGRLNTGELFF.

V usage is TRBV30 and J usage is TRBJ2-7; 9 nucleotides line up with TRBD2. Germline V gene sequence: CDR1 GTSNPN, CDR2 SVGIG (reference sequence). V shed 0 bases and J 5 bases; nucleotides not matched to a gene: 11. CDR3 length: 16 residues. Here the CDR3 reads CAWSVGSAGGRNEQYF. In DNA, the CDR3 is TGTGCCTGGAGTGTAGGATCAGCGGGAGGAAGGAACGAGCAGTACTTC.

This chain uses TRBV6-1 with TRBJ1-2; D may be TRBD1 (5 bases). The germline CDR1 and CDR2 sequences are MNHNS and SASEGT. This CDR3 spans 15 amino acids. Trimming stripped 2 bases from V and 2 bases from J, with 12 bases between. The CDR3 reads CASSEWEGINYGYTF. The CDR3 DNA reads TGTGCCAGCAGTGAATGGGAGGGGATCAACTATGGCTACACCTTC.

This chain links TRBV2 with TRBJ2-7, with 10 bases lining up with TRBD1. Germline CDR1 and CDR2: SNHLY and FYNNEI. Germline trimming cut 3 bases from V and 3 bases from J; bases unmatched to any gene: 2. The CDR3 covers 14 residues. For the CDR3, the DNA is TGTGCCAGCAGTGAGGGACAGGGGCGCTACGAGCAGTACTTC. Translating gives CASSEGQGRYEQYF.

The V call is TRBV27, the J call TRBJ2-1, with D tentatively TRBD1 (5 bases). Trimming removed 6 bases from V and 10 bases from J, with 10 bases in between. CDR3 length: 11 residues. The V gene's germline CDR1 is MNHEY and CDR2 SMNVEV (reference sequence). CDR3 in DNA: TGTGCCAGCAGCCAGGGTGGGGAGCAGTTCTTC. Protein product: CASSQGGEQFF.

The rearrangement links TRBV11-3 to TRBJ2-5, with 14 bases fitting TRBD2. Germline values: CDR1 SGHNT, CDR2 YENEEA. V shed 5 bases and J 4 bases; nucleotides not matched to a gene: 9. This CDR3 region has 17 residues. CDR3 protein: CASSAGTSGRWGETQYF. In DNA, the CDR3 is TGTGCCAGCAGCGCAGGGACTAGCGGGAGATGGGGAGAGACCCAGTACTTC.

CDR3 sequence reads: CASSLLQGGEQYF. The DNA of the CDR3 is TGTGCCAGCAGCTTACTACAGGGGGGCGAGCAGTACTTC. This rearrangement joins TRBV11-3 to TRBJ2-7; 8 positions agree with TRBD1. Germline V CDR1 and CDR2: SGHNT, YENEEA. The CDR3 is 13 residues long. After removal of 2 bases from V and 6 bases from J, the junction contained 3 bases not matched to a gene.

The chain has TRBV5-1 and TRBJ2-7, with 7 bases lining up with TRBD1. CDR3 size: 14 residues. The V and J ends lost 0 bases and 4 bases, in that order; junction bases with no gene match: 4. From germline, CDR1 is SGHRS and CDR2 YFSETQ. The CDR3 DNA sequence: TGCGCCAGCAGCTTGGGACCACAGGGGTACGAGCAGTACTTC. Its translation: CASSLGPQGYEQYF.

The CDR3 is CSVFLSGTPYEQYF. CDR3 coding DNA: TGCAGCGTTTTCTTGTCCGGGACACCTTACGAGCAGTACTTC. The V gene is TRBV29-1, the J gene TRBJ2-7; perhaps TRBD1 as D (6 bases). CDR1 is SQVTM, CDR2 ANQGSEA, per germline. The V gene lost 5 bases and the J gene lost 4 bases, with 18 bases spanning the gap. The CDR3 has 14 amino acids.

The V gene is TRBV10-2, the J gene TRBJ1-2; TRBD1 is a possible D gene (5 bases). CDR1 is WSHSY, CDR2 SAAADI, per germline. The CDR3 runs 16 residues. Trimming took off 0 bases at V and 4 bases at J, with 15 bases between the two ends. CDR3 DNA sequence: TGCGCCAGCAGTGAGTCGAGTTTGAGGGGAGCCTATGGCTACACCTTC. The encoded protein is CASSESSLRGAYGYTF.

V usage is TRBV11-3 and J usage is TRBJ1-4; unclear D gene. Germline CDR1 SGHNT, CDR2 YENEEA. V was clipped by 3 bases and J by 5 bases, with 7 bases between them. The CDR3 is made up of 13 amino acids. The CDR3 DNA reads TGTGCCAGCAGCTTTTCGATCAATGAAAAACTGTTTTTT. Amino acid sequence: CASSFSINEKLFF.

In nucleotides, the CDR3 is TGTGCCAGCAGTGTGTTTGGGGGCCCCTCTGGAAACACCATATATTTT. It translates to CASSVFGGPSGNTIYF. The rearrangement uses TRBV9 and TRBJ1-3; maybe TRBD1 (6 bases). Germline V CDR1 and CDR2: SGDLS, YYNGEE. Trimming stripped 5 bases from V and 0 bases from J, with 15 bases between. The CDR3 totals 16 residues.

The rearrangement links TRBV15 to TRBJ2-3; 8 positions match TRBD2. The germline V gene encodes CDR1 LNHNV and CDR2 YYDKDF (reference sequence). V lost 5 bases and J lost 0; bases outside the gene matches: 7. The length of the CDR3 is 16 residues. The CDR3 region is CATSSAGVPSTDTQYF. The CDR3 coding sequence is TGTGCCACCAGCTCAGCGGGGGTTCCTAGCACAGATACGCAGTATTTT.

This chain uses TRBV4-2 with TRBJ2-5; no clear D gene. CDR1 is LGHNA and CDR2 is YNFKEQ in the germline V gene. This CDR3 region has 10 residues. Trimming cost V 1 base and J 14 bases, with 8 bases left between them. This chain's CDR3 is CASSQVSCYF. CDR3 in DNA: TGTGCCAGCAGCCAAGTAAGCTGTTACTTC.

CDR3 residues: CASSTRGSEKLFF. CDR3 bases: TGTGCCAGCAGTACGAGGGGCTCCGAAAAACTGTTTTTT. The V gene is TRBV2, the J gene TRBJ1-4; D is possibly TRBD1 (5 bases). Per the germline V gene, CDR1 is SNHLY and CDR2 is FYNNEI. The length of the CDR3 is 13 residues. Trimming stripped 5 bases from V and 8 bases from J, with 12 bases between.

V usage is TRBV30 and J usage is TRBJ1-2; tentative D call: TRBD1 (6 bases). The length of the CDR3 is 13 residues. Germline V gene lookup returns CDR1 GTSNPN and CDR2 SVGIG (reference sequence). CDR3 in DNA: TGTGCGAGGACAGAGACCTCTAACTATGGCTACACCTTC. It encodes CARTETSNYGYTF.

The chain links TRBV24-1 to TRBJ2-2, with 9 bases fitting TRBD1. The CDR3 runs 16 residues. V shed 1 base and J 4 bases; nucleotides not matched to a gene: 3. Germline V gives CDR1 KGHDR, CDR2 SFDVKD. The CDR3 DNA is TGTGCCACCAGTGATTTAGGGACAGGGAGCACCGGGGAGCTGTTTTTT. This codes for CATSDLGTGSTGELFF.

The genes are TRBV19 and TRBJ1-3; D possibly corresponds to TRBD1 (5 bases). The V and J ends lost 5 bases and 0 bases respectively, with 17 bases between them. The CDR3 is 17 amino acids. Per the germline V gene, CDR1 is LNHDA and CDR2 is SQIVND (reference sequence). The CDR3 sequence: CASSPPSGRRSGNTIYF. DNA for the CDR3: TGTGCCAGTAGTCCACCCTCGGGACGTCGCTCTGGAAACACCATATATTTT.

In DNA form, the CDR3 reads TGTGCCAGCAGTTCTCCGGATGCAACTAATGAAAAACTGTTTTTT. Its protein is CASSSPDATNEKLFF. The gene calls are TRBV6-5 and TRBJ1-4; D not resolved. Trimming cost V 4 bases and J 0 bases, with 9 bases left between them. The CDR3 is 15 residues long. Per the germline V gene, CDR1 is MNHEY and CDR2 is SVGAGI.

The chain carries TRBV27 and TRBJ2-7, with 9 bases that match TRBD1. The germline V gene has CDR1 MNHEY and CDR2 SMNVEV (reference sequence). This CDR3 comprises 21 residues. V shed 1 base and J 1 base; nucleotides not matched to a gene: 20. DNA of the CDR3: TGTGCCAGCAGTTTATATCCGCAACCGCACAGGGGGCTAGCGTGGTCCTACGAGCAGTACTTC. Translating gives CASSLYPQPHRGLAWSYEQYF.

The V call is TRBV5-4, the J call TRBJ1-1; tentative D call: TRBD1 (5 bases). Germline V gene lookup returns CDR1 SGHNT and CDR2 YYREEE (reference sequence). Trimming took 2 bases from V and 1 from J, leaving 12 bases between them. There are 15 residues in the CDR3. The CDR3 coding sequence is TGTGCCAGCAGCTTTTGGGGGGGGGAGAACACTGAAGCTTTCTTT. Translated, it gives CASSFWGGENTEAFF.

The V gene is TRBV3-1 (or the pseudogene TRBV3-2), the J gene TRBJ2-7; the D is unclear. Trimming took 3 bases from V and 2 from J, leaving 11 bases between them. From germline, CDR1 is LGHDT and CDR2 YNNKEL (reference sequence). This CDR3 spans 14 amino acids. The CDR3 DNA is TGTGCCAGCAGCCAGCAATCACCCCCCTACGAGCAGTACTTC. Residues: CASSQQSPPYEQYF.

As DNA, the CDR3 is TGTGCCATCAGTCCGGGACAGGACACAGATACGCAGTATTTT. Translating gives CAISPGQDTDTQYF. The chain links TRBV10-3 to TRBJ2-3, with 8 positions matching TRBD1. The CDR3 covers 14 residues. The junction had 3 bases not matched to a gene; V was cut back by 5 bases and J by 2 bases. Looked up from germline, CDR1 is ENHRY and CDR2 is SYGVKD.

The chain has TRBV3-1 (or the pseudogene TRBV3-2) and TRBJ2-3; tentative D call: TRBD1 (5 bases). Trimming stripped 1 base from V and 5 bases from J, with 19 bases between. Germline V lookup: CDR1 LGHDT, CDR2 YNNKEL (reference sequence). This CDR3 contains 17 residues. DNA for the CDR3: TGTGCCAGCAGCCAAGGGTCGCCAGGGTTCGTCATAGATACGCAGTATTTT. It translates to CASSQGSPGFVIDTQYF.

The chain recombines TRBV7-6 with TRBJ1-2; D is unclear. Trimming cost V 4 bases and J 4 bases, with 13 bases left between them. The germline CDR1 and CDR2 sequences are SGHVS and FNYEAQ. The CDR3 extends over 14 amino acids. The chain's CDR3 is CASSSLGSTYGYTF. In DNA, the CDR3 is TGTGCCAGCAGCTCCCTCGGGTCGACCTATGGCTACACCTTC.

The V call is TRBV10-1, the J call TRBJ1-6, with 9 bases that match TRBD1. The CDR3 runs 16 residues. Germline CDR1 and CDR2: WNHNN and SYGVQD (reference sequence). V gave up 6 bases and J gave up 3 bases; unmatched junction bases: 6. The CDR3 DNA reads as TGCGCCAGCAGGGGGACAGGGATATTCTATAATTCACCCCTCCACTTT. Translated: CASRGTGIFYNSPLHF.

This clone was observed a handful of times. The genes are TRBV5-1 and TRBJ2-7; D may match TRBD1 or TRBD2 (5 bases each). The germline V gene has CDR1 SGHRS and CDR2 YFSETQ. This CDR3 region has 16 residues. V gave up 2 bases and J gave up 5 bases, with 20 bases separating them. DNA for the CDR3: TGCGCCAGCAGCTTATCTTCATCGGCGAGGGGTGACGAGCAGTACTTC. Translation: CASSLSSSARGDEQYF.

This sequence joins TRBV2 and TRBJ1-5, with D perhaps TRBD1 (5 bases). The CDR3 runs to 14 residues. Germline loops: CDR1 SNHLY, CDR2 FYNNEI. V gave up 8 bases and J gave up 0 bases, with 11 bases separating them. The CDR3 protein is CASGDGNSNQPQHF. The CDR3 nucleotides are TGTGCCAGCGGGGACGGGAATAGCAATCAGCCCCAGCATTTT.